This T cell receptor (beta chain) was obtained from a study of cytomegalovirus exposure and HLA in healthy donors. Study-wide results and caveats: CMV antigen specificity of three CMV-associated chains was confirmed in vitro.

As for this clone: The antigen is unknown.

Trimming took 3 bases from V and 4 from J; bases not matched to a gene: 4. The CDR3 has 14 amino acids. The germline V gene encodes CDR1 MNHNS and CDR2 SASEGT. PCR involved 60 Vbeta and 13 Jbeta primers. Profiled with immunoSEQ multiplex PCR; TCRdb holds only in-frame clones, not every one. The sample gives around 110,000 clones, more than 65% of which show up once; about 0.84% is in the top ten. This rearrangement joins TRBV6-1 to TRBJ2-7, with 9 bases fitting TRBD1. The sample taken for sequencing was PBMCs. This TCR was sampled from a boy under 18 in good health and CMV-seronegative. The CDR3 reads CASSDHGQGYEQYF. The CDR3 nucleotides read TGTGCCAGCAGTGACCATGGACAGGGGTACGAGCAGTACTTC.